What follows are 31 T cell receptor beta chains derived from one specimen sequenced in a study of cytomegalovirus exposure and HLA in healthy donors. This PCR relied on a set of 60 Vbeta primers and 13 Jbeta primers. Profiled with immunoSEQ multiplex PCR; TCRdb holds only in-frame clones, not every one. The table lists 85,000 to 100,000 clones, 70% to 80% of them singletons, with about 3.5% in the top ten. Sequenced input: PBMCs. The receptors come from a man between 35 and 55 years old in good health and CMV-seronegative.

The chain joins TRBV11-2 to TRBJ2-7, with TRBD2 matching 10 bases. This CDR3 spans 15 amino acids. Trimming took 6 bases from V and 2 from J; bases not matched to a gene: 7. Germline lookup yields CDR1 SGHAT and CDR2 FQNNGV. This chain's CDR3 is CASRGLAALTYEQYF. CDR3 DNA sequence: TGTGCCAGCAGAGGACTAGCGGCGTTAACCTACGAGCAGTACTTC.

This rearrangement joins TRBV27 to TRBJ2-1; a weak D match, TRBD2 (6 bases). CDR1 and CDR2 from the germline V gene are MNHEY and SMNVEV (reference sequence). CDR3 size: 15 residues. Trimming stripped 3 bases from V and 1 base from J, with 10 bases between. The CDR3 is CASSFGGGSYNEQFF. The DNA for the CDR3 is TGTGCCAGCAGTTTCGGGGGTGGGTCCTACAATGAGCAGTTCTTC.

The chain employs TRBV30 and TRBJ1-1, with a weak D call TRBD1 (5 bases). In germline, CDR1 is GTSNPN, CDR2 SVGIG (reference sequence). The length of the CDR3 is 13 residues. V lost 8 bases and J 4 bases, leaving 17 bases between the germline ends. The CDR3: CAGGTRPGTEAFF. The CDR3 nucleotides are TGTGCCGGGGGGACCCGGCCGGGCACTGAAGCTTTCTTT.

This clone occurred once. This chain connects TRBV7-8 to TRBJ2-7; 11 bases are shared with TRBD1. The V and J ends lost 1 base and 4 bases, in that order; junction bases with no gene match: 0. This CDR3 has 14 residues. In germline, CDR1 is SGHVS, CDR2 FQNEAQ. CDR3 residues: CASSLGDRGYEQYF. In DNA form, the CDR3 reads TGTGCCAGCAGCTTAGGGGACAGGGGGTACGAGCAGTACTTC.

The chain couples TRBV25-1 to TRBJ2-3, with TRBD2 matching 7 bases. J lost 4 bases, V lost 4 bases, and 8 bases had no gene match. CDR3 length: 15 residues. Germline V lookup: CDR1 MGHDK, CDR2 SYGVNS. CDR3: CASSGTRQSPDTQYF. CDR3 nucleotide sequence: TGTGCCAGCAGTGGGACTAGACAGTCGCCAGATACGCAGTATTTT. Looking up the rest from reference TRBV25-1 and TRBJ2-3 gives the full variable domain: EADIYQTPRYLVIGTGKKITLECSQTMGHDKMYWYQQDPGMELHLIHYSYGVNSTEKGDLSSESTVSRIRTEHFPLTLESARPSHTSQYLCASSGTRQSPDTQYFGPGTRLTVL.

The chain recombines TRBV5-1 with TRBJ2-2, with no clear D. This CDR3 has 15 amino acids. Germline-derived CDR1 and CDR2 are SGHRS and YFSETQ. V lost 0 bases to trimming and J lost 0 bases, with 6 bases between them. CDR3 region: CASSLGRSNTGELFF. CDR3 coding DNA: TGCGCCAGCAGCTTGGGCAGATCGAACACCGGGGAGCTGTTTTTT.

This chain joins TRBV5-1 and TRBJ2-2; D gene unclear. Germline CDR1 SGHRS, CDR2 YFSETQ. Trimming took 3 bases from V and 3 from J, leaving 12 bases between them. This CDR3 has 15 residues. CDR3 sequence reads: CASSSRPEDTGELFF. Here the CDR3 DNA reads TGCGCCAGCAGCTCGCGGCCAGAGGACACCGGGGAGCTGTTTTTT.

The chain recombines TRBV2 with TRBJ2-5, with TRBD1 as a possible D gene (6 bases). Judging by the DNA end, TRBJ2-7 fits better; the J call may be wrong. In germline, CDR1 is SNHLY, CDR2 FYNNEI. CDR3 length equals 15 residues. DNA of the CDR3: TGTGCCAGCAGCGGCCGTACAGGGATATCCTACGAGCAGTACTTC. As protein: CASSGRTGISYEQYF.

V and J are TRBV7-9 and TRBJ2-1; 10 bases agree with TRBD1. Unmatched junction bases numbered 4, after V lost 3 bases and J lost 5 bases. Germline CDR1 SEHNR, CDR2 FQNEAQ (reference sequence). CDR3 size: 15 residues. The CDR3 bases are TGTGCCAGCAGCTTGGGACAGGGGATGGACAATGAGCAGTTCTTC. It specifies CASSLGQGMDNEQFF.

The chain links TRBV28 to TRBJ2-2; D is perhaps TRBD1 (6 bases). Trimming removed 6 bases at V and 4 bases at J, with 9 bases between. The CDR3 totals 13 residues. CDR1 is MDHEN, CDR2 SYDVKM, per germline. CDR3 in amino acids: CASRKQGTGELFF. The DNA of the CDR3 is TGTGCCAGCAGGAAACAGGGCACCGGGGAGCTGTTTTTT.

The chain has TRBV7-9 and TRBJ2-1; TRBD2 agrees at 8 bases. CDR3 length: 15 amino acids. Trimming took 4 bases from V and 8 from J; bases not matched to a gene: 10. The germline gives CDR1 SEHNR, CDR2 FQNEAQ (reference sequence). CDR3 loop: CASSSPGTRFDEQFF. Here the CDR3 DNA reads TGTGCCAGCAGCTCCCCCGGGACTAGATTCGATGAGCAGTTCTTC.

The J gene is TRBJ2-1, the V gene TRBV5-4, with 11 nucleotides matching TRBD2. V was pared by 2 bases and J by 7 bases, with 2 bases of the junction left unmatched. The germline V gene has CDR1 SGHNT and CDR2 YYREEE (reference sequence). This CDR3 comprises 14 residues. CDR3 loop: CASSFLAGGNEQFF. The CDR3 DNA follows: TGTGCCAGCAGCTTCTTAGCGGGGGGGAATGAGCAGTTCTTC.

This clone was counted between two and nine times. V usage is TRBV5-4 and J usage is TRBJ2-2, with a tentative D call TRBD1 (5 bases). V was clipped by 4 bases and J by 1 base, with 11 bases between them. CDR1 and CDR2 (germline): SGHNT, YYREEE (reference sequence). This CDR3 is built from 15 residues. Here the CDR3 reads CASSRQSMNTGELFF. For the CDR3, the DNA is TGTGCCAGCAGCCGACAGAGTATGAACACCGGGGAGCTGTTTTTT.

This clone has a handful of counts. This chain connects TRBV6-4 to TRBJ2-5; perhaps TRBD2 as D (6 bases). Trimming stripped 4 bases from V and 5 bases from J, with 14 bases between. This CDR3 region has 14 residues. Germline CDR1 and CDR2: MRHNA and SNTAGT. CDR3 in DNA: TGTGCCAGCAGTGCTGGTGGAGGGTCGGAGACCCAGTACTTC. Residues: CASSAGGGSETQYF.

This clone was counted once. Within the sample, other DNA sequences also encode this same CDR3. The chain's CDR3 is CASSLRTRRDSNTGELFF. The CDR3 nucleotides are TGTGCCAGCAGCTTACGGACGAGGAGGGACAGTAACACCGGGGAGCTGTTTTTT. This chain links TRBV7-7 with TRBJ2-2; D is possibly TRBD1 (7 bases). CDR1 is SSHAT, CDR2 FNYEAQ, per germline (reference sequence). Trimming removed 2 bases from V and 2 bases from J, with 18 bases in between. This CDR3 contains 18 residues.

The genes are TRBV6-5 and TRBJ1-5; 7 bases are a match to TRBD1. The CDR3 extends over 14 amino acids. The junction had 5 bases not matched to a gene; V was cut back by 5 bases and J by 4 bases. The germline gives CDR1 MNHEY, CDR2 SVGAGI. The DNA of the CDR3 is TGTGCCAGCAGTCTGACAGGGAGGAATCAGCCCCAGCATTTT. Its protein product is CASSLTGRNQPQHF.

This chain joins TRBV2 and TRBJ2-3; 8 nucleotides line up with TRBD1. The CDR3 has 14 residues. Trimming took 8 bases from V and 4 from J; bases not matched to a gene: 8. Germline V gene data show CDR1 as SNHLY and CDR2 as FYNNEI. The CDR3 coding sequence is TGTGCCAGCGTCCGGACAGGGAGCGCAGATACGCAGTATTTT. Protein sequence: CASVRTGSADTQYF. Full variable domain (missing parts from reference TRBV2 and TRBJ2-3): EPEVTQTPSHQVTQMGQEVILRCVPISNHLYFYWYRQILGQKVEFLVSFYNNEISEKSEIFDDQFSVERPDGSNFTLKIRSTKLEDSAMYFCASVRTGSADTQYFGPGTRLTVL.

The V and J genes are TRBV28 and TRBJ1-5, with D tentatively TRBD1 (6 bases). This CDR3 contains 14 residues. The germline CDR1 and CDR2 sequences are MDHEN and SYDVKM. V lost 5 bases and J 9 bases, leaving 17 bases between the germline ends. CDR3 residues: CASSPRGPQRPQHF. Written as DNA, the CDR3 is TGTGCCAGCAGTCCCAGGGGTCCCCAAAGGCCCCAGCATTTT.

This clone has more than one count but fewer than ten. This chain connects TRBV6-1 to TRBJ2-3, with 13 bases lining up with TRBD2. The CDR3 runs 18 residues. Germline loops: CDR1 MNHNS, CDR2 SASEGT. J was trimmed by 0 bases and V by 0 bases; bases with no gene match: 3. CDR3 sequence reads: CASSEALAGGPSTDTQYF. Written as DNA, the CDR3 is TGTGCCAGCAGTGAAGCACTAGCGGGAGGGCCTAGCACAGATACGCAGTATTTT.

This clone was observed a few times. The chain couples TRBV28 to TRBJ2-3; 7 nucleotides match TRBD1. With V trimmed by 6 bases and J by 3 bases, 9 bases remained unmatched. This CDR3 is built from 15 residues. The germline CDR1 and CDR2 sequences are MDHEN and SYDVKM. The CDR3 here is CASSRQGSGTDTQYF. The CDR3 DNA follows: TGTGCCAGCAGCCGACAGGGTTCCGGGACAGATACGCAGTATTTT.

CDR3 in DNA: TGCGCCAGCAGCTTAGGACAGGGAGGGTATGGCTACACCTTC. Residues: CASSLGQGGYGYTF. The rearrangement uses TRBV5-1 and TRBJ1-2; 8 bases fit TRBD1. The CDR3 is made up of 14 amino acids. The V segment lost 2 bases and the J segment 5 bases; nucleotides outside the gene matches: 5. Germline lookup yields CDR1 SGHRS and CDR2 YFSETQ.

The V gene is TRBV5-4, the J gene TRBJ2-1, with D maybe TRBD1 (5 bases). Between the trimmed V and J ends, which lost 3 bases and 3 bases, there was a span of 13 bases. The CDR3 consists of 15 residues. CDR1 and CDR2 from the germline V gene are SGHNT and YYREEE (reference sequence). CDR3 DNA: TGTGCCAGCAGCTCTCCCCCACAGGTCTACAATGAGCAGTTCTTC. It translates to CASSSPPQVYNEQFF. The variable domain in full, with the rest retrieved from reference TRBV5-4 and TRBJ2-1, is ETGVTQSPTHLIKTRGQQVTLRCSSQSGHNTVSWYQQALGQGPQFIFQYYREEENGRGNFPPRFSGLQFPNYSSELNVNALELDDSALYLCASSSPPQVYNEQFFGPGTRLTVL.

The J gene is TRBJ1-4, the V gene TRBV6-5, with D unresolved. Germline-derived CDR1 and CDR2 are MNHEY and SVGAGI. This CDR3 region has 15 residues. Trimming took 6 bases from V and 0 from J, leaving 11 bases between them. The CDR3 is CASSSGFATNEKLFF. CDR3 in DNA: TGTGCCAGCAGCTCGGGATTTGCAACTAATGAAAAACTGTTTTTT.

The chain joins TRBV28 to TRBJ1-4; a weak D match, TRBD1 (5 bases). Germline CDR1 reads MDHEN; CDR2 reads SYDVKM. The CDR3 runs to 13 residues. V shed 8 bases and J shed 8 bases, with 15 bases lying between them. The CDR3 region has the DNA TGTGCCAGCTGGGGGGAGGGAGACGAAAAACTGTTTTTT. Amino acid sequence: CASWGEGDEKLFF.

The chain carries TRBV5-4 and TRBJ2-6, with D possibly TRBD1 on 6 matching bases. V lost 2 bases, J lost 3 bases, and 12 bases lay in between. CDR1 and CDR2 (germline): SGHNT, YYREEE (reference sequence). This CDR3 spans 16 amino acids. This CDR3 is CASSLPGGSGANVLTF. The CDR3 coding sequence is TGTGCCAGCAGCTTACCTGGGGGCAGTGGGGCCAACGTCCTGACTTTC.

DNA of the CDR3: TGTGCCAGCAGCCTAGGACTAGCGGGCTCCACGAGAGAGCAGTTCTTC. It yields the protein CASSLGLAGSTREQFF. The chain recombines TRBV11-2 with TRBJ2-1, with TRBD2 matching over 11 bases. This CDR3 spans 16 amino acids. J gave up 10 bases and V 5 bases, and 13 bases lay outside the gene matches. Germline CDR1 is SGHAT and CDR2 is FQNNGV.

This chain joins TRBV4-2 and TRBJ2-2; TRBD2 agrees at 7 bases. Germline V gene sequence: CDR1 LGHNA, CDR2 YNFKEQ. This CDR3 is built from 16 residues. V lost 10 bases, J lost 0 bases, and 11 bases stayed unmatched. The CDR3 coding sequence is TGTGCCATCCTAGCTCCGCGGGGGACGAACACCGGGGAGCTGTTTTTT. Its translation is CAILAPRGTNTGELFF.

This clone has just a few counts. V is TRBV21-1 and J is TRBJ2-3; TRBD2 reflects the table's D call only, with no check against the DNA. TRBV21-1 is listed as a pseudogene. This CDR3 has 21 amino acids. The CDR3 region has the DNA TGTGCCAGCAGCAAATCTCCCCCGGGACTAGCGGGAGTGGAGGGATCAGATACGCAGTATTTT. Its protein is CASSKSPPGLAGVEGSDTQYF.

The genes are TRBV7-9 and TRBJ1-1, with a tentative D call TRBD1 (6 bases). The ends were cut back, 3 bases at V and 3 bases at J, with 14 bases in the middle. The CDR3 totals 15 residues. Germline CDR1 and CDR2: SEHNR and FQNEAQ (reference sequence). CDR3 sequence (DNA): TGTGCCAGCAGCTTCAATCGGGGGGCGGACACTGAAGCTTTCTTT. Protein: CASSFNRGADTEAFF.

The gene calls are TRBV27 and TRBJ1-6; D uncertain. This CDR3 has 15 amino acids. V shed 5 bases and J shed 7 bases, with 15 bases lying between them. Germline V gene data show CDR1 as MNHEY and CDR2 as SMNVEV (reference sequence). The chain's CDR3 is CASSTRVPMNSPLHF. CDR3 nucleotides: TGTGCCAGCAGTACCCGGGTCCCCATGAATTCACCCCTCCACTTT.

J is TRBJ1-2 and V is TRBV7-8; 11 nucleotides agree with TRBD1. The CDR3 loop spans 16 amino acids. Trimming at V came to 5 bases and at J to 1 base, leaving 6 bases not matched to a gene. Germline CDR1 is SGHVS and CDR2 is FQNEAQ. This CDR3 is CASSPGGQGGNYGYTF. The CDR3 nucleotides are TGTGCCAGCAGCCCGGGGGGACAGGGGGGTAACTATGGCTACACCTTC. The full variable domain, rest sourced from reference TRBV7-8 and TRBJ1-2, is GAGVSQSPRYKVAKRGQDVALRCDPISGHVSLFWYQQALGQGPEFLTYFQNEAQLDKSGLPSDRFFAERPEGSVSTLKIQRTQQEDSAVYLCASSPGGQGGNYGYTFGSGTRLTVV.